These T cell receptor beta chains were read from a single sample in a study of CD8+CD57+ T cells in acquired aplastic anemia. Each CDR3 protein gets one entry after TCRdb re-called the reads with MiXCR. Of hundreds of thousands of distinct CDR3 sequences detected, around 45% appear once; the ten largest clones hold over 7.5%. The specimen sequenced was sorted CD4+, CD8+, or CD8+CD57+ T cells (not recorded which) from PBMCs. These receptor sequences come from a human donor with aplastic anemia. The CDR3 runs from the conserved cysteine through the conserved F or W. Each record gives: V gene, clone size, D gene, J gene, CDR3 protein, CDR3 DNA. D genes are given only for firm matches. Size values are once, few and many counts, or a class for expanded clones, and some rows have none.

>TRBV20-1|many|TRBD1|TRBJ2-1
CSARPTPETGDVYNEQFF
TGCAGTGCTAGACCTACCCCAGAGACAGGGGACGTCTACAATGAGCAGTTCTTC
>TRBV20-1|.|TRBD2|TRBJ2-3
CSARQASGRTDTQYF
TGCAGTGCTAGGCAGGCAAGCGGGAGGACAGATACGCAGTATTTT
>TRBV7-2|.|TRBD2|TRBJ2-7
CASSFPPTLAGGYEQYF
TGTGCCAGCAGCTTTCCTCCTACGCTAGCGGGAGGCTACGAGCAGTACTTC
>TRBV9|few|.|TRBJ1-2
CASSKEGGNYGYTF
TGTGCCAGCAGCAAGGAGGGGGGGAACTATGGCTACACCTTC
>TRBV7-3|.|TRBD1|TRBJ2-7
CASSLRGGTGGEQYF
TGTGCCAGCAGCTTGAGAGGGGGGACAGGGGGTGAGCAGTACTTC
>TRBV7-8|many|TRBD1|TRBJ1-1
CASSGTGERLNTEAFF
TGTGCCAGCAGCGGGACAGGGGAGAGATTGAACACTGAAGCTTTCTTT
>TRBV5-1|.|TRBD1|TRBJ2-2
CATRTGNTGELFF
TGCGCCACGAGGACAGGGAACACCGGGGAGCTGTTTTTT
>TRBV9|many|.|TRBJ2-1
CASSVAGRSGGNEQFF
TGTGCCAGCAGCGTGGCCGGGCGGAGTGGTGGCAATGAGCAGTTCTTC
>TRBV29-1|.|.|TRBJ1-3
CSASTAGGGNTIYF
TGCAGTGCTTCAACGGCGGGAGGTGGAAACACCATATATTTT
>TRBV20-1|few|.|TRBJ1-5
CSARLREAQHF
TGCAGTGCTAGGTTGCGGGAGGCCCAGCATTTT
>TRBV6-4|many|.|TRBJ2-1
CASSDEDSPRREQFF
TGTGCCAGCAGTGACGAGGACTCTCCCCGGAGGGAGCAGTTCTTC
>TRBV18|.|TRBD1|TRBJ1-3
CASSPLGQGAGNTIYF
TGTGCCAGCTCACCACTGGGCCAGGGGGCTGGAAACACCATATATTTT
>TRBV7-9|once|.|TRBJ1-1
CASNVGRTEAFF
TGTGCCAGCAACGTAGGGAGAACTGAAGCTTTCTTT
>TRBV4-3|few|.|TRBJ1-3
CASSQEGRGSTIYF
TGCGCCAGCAGCCAAGAGGGACGGGGAAGCACCATATACTTT
>TRBV25-1|.|TRBD1|TRBJ1-6
CASSGRTGVNSPLHF
TGTGCCAGCAGTGGACGGACAGGGGTAAATTCACCCCTCCACTTT
>TRBV11-2|few|TRBD2|TRBJ2-2
CASSFRGGNNTGELFF
TGTGCCAGCAGCTTCCGGGGGGGGAATAACACCGGGGAGCTGTTTTTT
>TRBV6-1|many|.|TRBJ2-7
CASSEARKGLTYEQYF
TGTGCCAGCAGTGAAGCGCGGAAAGGACTTACCTACGAGCAGTACTTC
>TRBV7-6|many|TRBD2|TRBJ2-7
CASSAGLAGDDEQYF
TGTGCCAGCAGCGCGGGACTAGCGGGAGACGACGAGCAGTACTTC
>TRBV6-5|many|.|TRBJ2-5
CASSYSPSSETQYF
TGTGCCAGCAGTTACTCTCCTAGTTCGGAGACCCAGTACTTC
>TRBV7-9|few|.|TRBJ1-2
CASSLRYGYTF
TGTGCCAGCAGCCTAAGGTATGGCTACACCTTC
>TRBV24-1|many|TRBD1|TRBJ1-2
CATSESDRAYGYTF
TGTGCCACCAGTGAGTCGGACAGGGCCTATGGCTACACCTTC
>TRBV20-1|.|TRBD2|TRBJ2-5
CSAAGLAGETQYF
TGCAGTGCGGCGGGACTAGCGGGGGAGACCCAGTACTTC
>TRBV9|many|.|TRBJ1-1
CASSVEGDLVTEAFF
TGTGCCAGCAGCGTCGAGGGGGACCTCGTAACTGAAGCTTTCTTT
>TRBV19|.|.|TRBJ2-5
CASSVRTQETQYF
TGTGCCAGTAGTGTCAGGACCCAAGAGACCCAGTACTTC
>TRBV9|.|.|TRBJ1-6
CASSFGTSGGNSPLHF
TGTGCCAGCAGCTTCGGGACTAGCGGGGGAAACTCACCCCTCCACTTT
>TRBV7-3|.|TRBD1|TRBJ1-1
CASSSKKPDRGTNTEAFF
TGTGCCAGCAGCTCAAAAAAGCCAGACAGGGGCACGAACACTGAAGCTTTCTTT
>TRBV29-1|.|.|TRBJ2-5
CSGNLGYETQYF
TGCAGCGGTAACTTGGGATATGAGACCCAGTACTTC
>TRBV5-1|many|TRBD1|TRBJ2-7
CASSFRDSTYEQYF
TGCGCCAGCAGCTTCCGGGACAGCACCTACGAGCAGTACTTC
>TRBV30|.|TRBD1|TRBJ1-4
CAWWGQGRGEKLFF
TGTGCCTGGTGGGGACAGGGAAGGGGTGAAAAACTGTTTTTT
>TRBV30|.|.|TRBJ2-7
CASTNPPTTEQYF
TGTGCCTCTACAAACCCCCCCACTACCGAGCAGTACTTC
>TRBV4-1|many|.|TRBJ2-7
CASSHAYPVSYEQYF
TGCGCCAGCAGCCACGCTTATCCAGTTTCCTACGAGCAGTACTTC
>TRBV20-1|many|.|TRBJ1-5
CSARAGFNQPQHF
TGCAGTGCTAGGGCGGGTTTCAATCAGCCCCAGCATTTT
>TRBV5-5|.|.|TRBJ2-7
CASSGGFGDEQYF
TGTGCCAGCAGCGGGGGGTTCGGGGACGAGCAGTACTTC
>TRBV25-1|.|.|TRBJ2-3
CASSEAPPGVTQYF
TGTGCCAGCAGTGAAGCTCCCCCCGGGGTTACGCAGTATTTT
>TRBV20-1|.|.|TRBJ2-1
CSASPDPLREQFF
TGCAGTGCTTCCCCGGACCCTCTACGTGAGCAGTTCTTC
>TRBV13|few|.|TRBJ2-3
CASSLQGRTDTQYF
TGTGCCAGCAGCTTACAGGGGAGGACAGATACGCAGTATTTT
>TRBV15|few|TRBD1|TRBJ2-2
CATSRAGTGDTGELFF
TGTGCCACCAGCAGAGCCGGGACAGGGGACACCGGGGAGCTGTTTTTT
>TRBV6-1|.|TRBD2|TRBJ2-6
CASSEPGPAGNSGANVLTF
TGTGCCAGCAGTGAGCCAGGTCCAGCGGGGAACTCTGGGGCCAACGTCCTGACTTTC
>TRBV29-1|few|TRBD1|TRBJ2-7
CSVEDDGTGGGYEQYF
TGCAGCGTTGAAGATGACGGGACAGGGGGCGGGTACGAGCAGTACTTC
>TRBV20-1|many|TRBD2|TRBJ2-7
CSARSGRADYEQYF
TGCAGTGCTAGAAGCGGGAGGGCCGACTACGAGCAGTACTTC
>TRBV19|.|.|TRBJ2-3
CASGGRGGTDTQYF
TGTGCCAGTGGAGGGAGGGGGGGCACAGATACGCAGTATTTT
>TRBV2|.|TRBD1|TRBJ2-5
CASRGTGLQETQYF
TGTGCCAGCAGGGGGACAGGGCTACAAGAGACCCAGTACTTC
>TRBV20-1|.|.|TRBJ2-1
CSAPRAGGAYNEQFF
TGCAGTGCTCCACGCGCAGGGGGGGCCTACAATGAGCAGTTCTTC
>TRBV2|.|TRBD1|TRBJ2-5
CAGRDRRTYEEQYF
TGTGCCGGAAGGGACAGGCGCACGTACGAGGAGCAGTACTTC
>TRBV19|many|.|TRBJ1-4
CASSIRGLDEKLFF
TGTGCCAGTAGTATTCGGGGTCTCGATGAAAAACTGTTTTTT
>TRBV7-7|.|TRBD1|TRBJ2-2
CASSLVQGNGELFF
TGTGCCAGCAGCTTAGTACAGGGGAACGGGGAGCTGTTTTTT
>TRBV9|many|.|TRBJ1-2
CASTAVTGGYTF
TGTGCCAGCACCGCAGTTACCGGGGGCTACACCTTC
>TRBV9|many|TRBD1|TRBJ2-7
CASSEGTGDYEQYF
TGTGCCAGCAGCGAAGGGACAGGGGACTACGAGCAGTACTTC
>TRBV14|many|.|TRBJ2-3
CASSPPQRRLGTDTQYF
TGTGCCAGCAGCCCCCCCCAGAGGAGGCTTGGGACAGATACGCAGTATTTT
>TRBV7-2|.|TRBD1|TRBJ2-7
CASNAGGRTYEQYF
TGTGCCAGCAACGCAGGGGGAAGGACCTACGAGCAGTACTTC
>TRBV25-1|.|.|TRBJ1-4
CASSEMGKTNEKLFF
TGTGCCAGCAGTGAAATGGGCAAAACTAATGAAAAACTGTTTTTT
>TRBV2|.|TRBD1|TRBJ1-5
CASNRQGNQPQHF
TGTGCCAGCAATAGACAGGGAAATCAGCCCCAGCATTTT
>TRBV6-4|many|TRBD1|TRBJ2-1
CASSDSPDRGGGEQFF
TGTGCCAGCAGTGACTCCCCGGACAGGGGGGGAGGTGAGCAGTTCTTC
>TRBV10-3|.|.|TRBJ2-2
CATSDWTQGGGELFF
TGTGCCACCAGTGATTGGACGCAAGGAGGCGGGGAGCTGTTTTTT
>TRBV12-3/TRBV12-4|many|.|TRBJ2-7
CASSSGHDSIEQYF
TGTGCCAGCAGTTCCGGCCACGACAGTATCGAGCAGTACTTC